This is a list of T cell receptor beta chains from one sample in a study of T cells expressing NK-cell markers. TCRdb re-called the 5' RACE reads and catalogs CDR3 proteins one per entry, DNA excluded. This repertoire includes over 250,000 distinct CDR3 sequences. The sample comprised blood T cells: a sorted CD56 or NKG2C T cell subset, CD4+ or CD8+ T cells, or bulk PBMC T cells (not recorded which). These receptors all come from a woman aged 18 to 75 in good health. CDR3s include the opening cysteine and the closing phenylalanine or tryptophan.

TRBV4-3	TRBJ2-3	CASSQRGTSGLTSTDTQYF
TRBV18	TRBJ2-5	CASSPLGGETQYF
TRBV9	TRBJ2-3	CASSVTGAYTDTQYF
TRBV7-9	TRBJ1-2	CASSPGQNPNYGYTF
TRBV28	TRBJ2-7	CASSPAGTGRYEQYF
TRBV7-3	TRBJ2-5	CASSRGQGGETQYF
TRBV20-1	TRBJ1-4	CSARPSWQPKKKLFF
TRBV7-2	TRBJ2-5	CASSPAVLRLETQYF
TRBV12-3/TRBV12-4	TRBJ2-4	CASNRGQELAKNIQYF
TRBV11-2	TRBJ2-4	CASSLAIPWDIQYF
TRBV7-2	TRBJ1-6	CASSLKGPNSPLHF
TRBV12-3/TRBV12-4	TRBJ2-6	CASTLGTGANVLTF
TRBV28	TRBJ2-7	CASSLGGGGETYEQYF
TRBV14	TRBJ2-1	CANSLLLRNNEQFF
TRBV4-3	TRBJ2-1	CASSQDRGVAGEPRNEQFF
TRBV7-9	TRBJ2-2	CASSLLTPRIGGELFF
TRBV6-2/TRBV6-3	TRBJ2-1	CASSYLPRGGPGDEQFF
TRBV20-1	TRBJ1-6	CSVELQTNSPLHF
TRBV5-8	TRBJ1-3	CASSLPDPSGNTIYF
TRBV12-3/TRBV12-4	TRBJ1-4	CASSHPRSQNEKLFF
TRBV5-1	TRBJ2-1	CASSPDLLYNEQFF
TRBV12-3/TRBV12-4	TRBJ2-2	CASSRLAGRTGELFF